A single sample gave rise to the 3 T cell receptor beta chains below, sequenced in a study of cytomegalovirus exposure and HLA in healthy donors. The assay was immunoSEQ multiplex PCR, and TCRdb's table has in-frame clones only and misses some. The data hold 190,000 or so clones, with more than 65% observed a single time. Sequences were obtained from PBMCs. The receptor set was obtained from a young woman in good health and CMV-seropositive.

The V and J genes are TRBV4-1 and TRBJ2-7; D is unresolved. The CDR3 has 14 residues. The germline V and J ends were trimmed by 1 base and 2 bases, with 9 bases remaining between them. Germline values: CDR1 MGHRA, CDR2 YSYEKL. CDR3 nucleotide sequence: TGCGCCAGCAGCCAAGCCGTTCTAGCCTACGAGCAGTACTTC. Its translation: CASSQAVLAYEQYF.

The chain combines TRBV2 with TRBJ1-5; 9 nucleotides align to TRBD1. Germline-derived CDR1 and CDR2 are SNHLY and FYNNEI. This CDR3 spans 15 amino acids. With V trimmed by 6 bases and J by 7 bases, 10 bases remained unmatched. This CDR3 is CASRSRRQGDQPQHF. CDR3 nucleotide sequence: TGTGCCAGCAGATCGCGCCGACAGGGGGACCAGCCCCAGCATTTT.

J is TRBJ1-5 and V is TRBV4-2, with D perhaps matching TRBD1 (6 bases). Germline V gene lookup returns CDR1 LGHNA and CDR2 YNFKEQ. This CDR3 contains 15 residues. V lost 1 base and J 6 bases, leaving 13 bases between the germline ends. The CDR3 nucleotides read TGTGCCAGCAGCCAAGGGGAGGGGGAACTTCAGCCCCAGCATTTT. Protein sequence: CASSQGEGELQPQHF.